This TCR beta chain stems from a study of blood T cell repertoires in COVID-19. TCRdb's table, derived via immunoSEQ multiplex PCR, lists solely in-frame clones and lacks some. The sample consists of 30,000 to 40,000 clones, roughly 90% of them appearing once. The sequenced sample consisted of peripheral blood. The source is a man in his sixties with active or convalescent COVID-19.

CDR3 sequence (DNA): TGTGCCAGCACCAGCAGGGATACGCAGTATTTT. This sequence encodes CASTSRDTQYF. J is TRBJ2-3 and V is TRBV2; no reliable D call. The CDR3 extends over 11 amino acids. V lost 7 bases and J 6 bases, leaving 8 bases between the germline ends. CDR1 SNHLY and CDR2 FYNNEI come from the germline V gene.